A single sample gave rise to the 27 T cell receptor beta chains below, sequenced in a study of identical twins. MiXCR was run by TCRdb on the 5' RACE reads, yielding one entry per CDR3 protein. The data hold hundreds of thousands of distinct CDR3 sequences, with roughly 26% observed a single time. The same data also went into a second study, on T cells expressing NK-cell markers.

The sample was CD4+ T cells sorted from blood. The origin of the receptors is a woman under 30 in good health.

The chain recombines TRBV7-9 with TRBJ2-1; TRBD2 agrees at 7 bases. Germline CDR1 reads SEHNR; CDR2 reads FQNEAQ (reference sequence). V lost 5 bases and J lost 3; bases outside the gene matches: 13. The CDR3 runs 17 residues. For the CDR3, the DNA is TGTGCCAGCAGCCAACTGGCTCGGGGGACTATCTACAATGAGCAGTTCTTC. It encodes CASSQLARGTIYNEQFF. Supplemented by reference TRBV7-9 and TRBJ2-1, the full variable domain reads DTGVSQNPRHKITKRGQNVTFRCDPISEHNRLYWYRQTLGQGPEFLTYFQNEAQLEKSRLLSDRFSAERPKGSFSTLEIQRTEQGDSAMYLCASSQLARGTIYNEQFFGPGTRLTVL.

This clonotype appeared many times. A junction end diverges from the germline sequence, so it may reflect a read error. This chain links TRBV10-3 with TRBJ1-4; D gene uncertain. The CDR3 is 15 residues long. The germline V gene has CDR1 ENHRY and CDR2 SYGVKD. CDR3 coding DNA: TGTGCCATCAGCGAGTCTTGGGCAACTAATGAAAAACTGTTTTTT. This codes for CAISESWATNEKLFF.

This clonotype was found a few times. The chain couples TRBV6-1 to TRBJ2-7, with TRBD2 matching over 9 bases. Looked up from germline, CDR1 is MNHNS and CDR2 is SASEGT. The trim removed 8 bases at V and 2 bases at J, leaving 10 bases unmatched. The CDR3 runs 15 residues. The CDR3 DNA reads TGTGCCAGCGCTCCCAGCGGGAGGCCCCCCTACGAGCAGTACTTC. Translating it yields CASAPSGRPPYEQYF.

This sequence joins TRBV3-1 and TRBJ2-1; D unresolved. From germline, CDR1 is LGHDT and CDR2 YNNKEL (reference sequence). The CDR3 extends over 9 amino acids. Trimming left V 7 bases short and J 13 bases short, with 8 bases between. In nucleotides, the CDR3 is TGTGCCAGCATGCGAGCTCAGTTCTTC. Translated, it gives CASMRAQFF.

This clonotype was counted only a few times. The chain uses TRBV24-1 and TRBJ2-2; D is unresolved. Trimming took off 5 bases at V and 2 bases at J, with 5 bases between the two ends. Germline loops: CDR1 KGHDR, CDR2 SFDVKD. The length of the CDR3 is 13 residues. The CDR3 sequence: CATSGRNTGELFF. For the CDR3, the DNA is TGTGCCACCAGTGGTCGAAACACCGGGGAGCTGTTTTTT.

The count of this clonotype is one. V gene TRBV20-1 combines with J gene TRBJ2-1; possible D gene TRBD2, 5 bases. CDR1 and CDR2 (germline): DFQATT, SNEGSKA (reference sequence). The CDR3 runs to 15 residues. Trimming removed 6 bases at V and 4 bases at J, with 19 bases between. CDR3 sequence: CSAAPMGALYNEQFF. Here the CDR3 DNA reads TGCAGTGCCGCCCCCATGGGAGCGCTTTACAATGAGCAGTTCTTC.

This clonotype has more than one count but fewer than ten. The gene calls are TRBV24-1 and TRBJ2-1, with D maybe TRBD1 (5 bases). Germline V gene data show CDR1 as KGHDR and CDR2 as SFDVKD. This CDR3 spans 14 amino acids. V shed 2 bases and J shed 9 bases, with 13 bases lying between them. Written as DNA, the CDR3 is TGTGCCACCAGTGATTCCTCTAGAAGGGGTGAGCAGTTCTTC. Translating it yields CATSDSSRRGEQFF.

This rearrangement joins TRBV6-1 to TRBJ1-1; D is undetermined. The CDR3 is 15 residues long. Per the germline V gene, CDR1 is MNHNS and CDR2 is SASEGT. Trimming took 8 bases from V and 1 from J, leaving 17 bases between them. The CDR3 region has the DNA TGTGCCAGCCACCCCCTACACCGGCAGAACACTGAAGCTTTCTTT. Encoded protein: CASHPLHRQNTEAFF.

The J gene is TRBJ2-3, the V gene TRBV6-5; possibly TRBD2 for D (7 bases). The ends were cut back, 0 bases at V and 2 bases at J, with 12 bases in the middle. The CDR3 is made up of 16 amino acids. In germline, CDR1 is MNHEY, CDR2 SVGAGI. CDR3 amino acids: CASSYSGGDLTDTQYF. CDR3 nucleotides: TGTGCCAGCAGTTACTCAGGGGGGGACCTCACAGATACGCAGTATTTT.

This clonotype was seen a few times. The chain employs TRBV29-1 and TRBJ2-1; 8 positions match TRBD2. The length of the CDR3 is 14 residues. With V trimmed by 4 bases and J by 0 bases, 2 bases remained unmatched. Germline CDR1 reads SQVTM; CDR2 reads ANQGSEA. The CDR3 coding sequence is TGCAGCGTTGTTAGCGGGATCTCCTACAATGAGCAGTTCTTC. Encoded protein: CSVVSGISYNEQFF.

This clonotype appeared once. The chain links TRBV19 to TRBJ1-2, with a weak D call TRBD1 (5 bases). The length of the CDR3 is 12 residues. The V and J ends lost 7 bases and 4 bases respectively, with 10 bases between them. Per the germline V gene, CDR1 is LNHDA and CDR2 is SQIVND (reference sequence). This CDR3 reads CASTPGRYGYTF. The CDR3 nucleotides read TGTGCCAGTACCCCAGGGCGCTATGGCTACACCTTC.

This clonotype was seen once. The gene calls are TRBV29-1 and TRBJ2-1; TRBD2 aligns across 9 bases. The germline gives CDR1 SQVTM, CDR2 ANQGSEA. CDR3 length equals 16 residues. V lost 5 bases, J lost 0 bases, and 8 bases stayed unmatched. The CDR3 DNA reads TGCAGCGTTCCGGCGGGAGGGGTTCTCTCCTACAATGAGCAGTTCTTC. Translating it yields CSVPAGGVLSYNEQFF.

V gene TRBV11-2 combines with J gene TRBJ1-1; D not certain. Germline V lookup: CDR1 SGHAT, CDR2 FQNNGV. CDR3 length: 13 residues. Trimming removed 2 bases from V and 7 bases from J, with 11 bases in between. Here the CDR3 reads CASSLSRLHEAFF. Written as DNA, the CDR3 is TGTGCCAGCAGCTTAAGCCGGCTACATGAAGCTTTCTTT.

This clonotype has ten or more counts. The V and J genes are TRBV4-2 and TRBJ2-1; D is undetermined. The CDR3 length is 14 residues. From germline, CDR1 is LGHNA and CDR2 YNFKEQ. V shed 0 bases and J shed 7 bases, with 10 bases lying between them. The CDR3 region is CASSQETGLNEQFF. CDR3 coding DNA: TGTGCCAGCAGCCAAGAGACCGGGCTAAATGAGCAGTTCTTC.

This clonotype was counted many times. This chain links TRBV5-1 with TRBJ2-1; D possibly corresponds to TRBD1 (6 bases). The CDR3 consists of 15 residues. Trimming shortened V by 0 bases and J by 4 bases, and 11 bases separated the two germline ends. Germline CDR1 reads SGHRS; CDR2 reads YFSETQ. Here the CDR3 reads CASSLGTVTYNEQFF. CDR3 bases: TGCGCCAGCAGCTTGGGGACAGTTACTTACAATGAGCAGTTCTTC.

The chain recombines TRBV7-2 with TRBJ2-2, with unresolved D. From germline, CDR1 is SGHTA and CDR2 FQGNSA. The CDR3 spans 14 residues. Trimming took off 8 bases at V and 6 bases at J, with 16 bases between the two ends. CDR3 residues: CASSRAAYPGELFF. The CDR3 nucleotides read TGTGCCAGCTCCCGGGCGGCGTACCCCGGGGAGCTGTTTTTT.

This sequence joins TRBV12-3 or TRBV12-4 and TRBJ1-5; no clear D gene. The CDR3 loop spans 12 amino acids. V lost 8 bases and J 7 bases, leaving 12 bases between the germline ends. CDR3 nucleotide sequence: TGTGCCAGCGGCCGGGTAGGGCAGCCCCAGCATTTT. Its protein is CASGRVGQPQHF.

This clonotype was seen more than once but under ten times. V gene TRBV10-3 combines with J gene TRBJ2-3; tentative D call: TRBD2 (6 bases). The CDR3 totals 15 residues. V was cut by 11 bases and J by 1 base, with 19 bases left in between. Germline CDR1 ENHRY, CDR2 SYGVKD. The CDR3 here is CASQMEGGGTDTQYF. The CDR3 DNA sequence: TGTGCCTCCCAAATGGAGGGCGGGGGCACAGATACGCAGTATTTT.

The chain uses TRBV2 and TRBJ2-3; D tentatively reads TRBD1 or TRBD2 (6 bases each). Trimming cost V 7 bases and J 2 bases, with 22 bases left between them. Germline CDR1 SNHLY, CDR2 FYNNEI. The CDR3 contains 17 residues. The CDR3: CASTSPRTGALTDTQYF. The DNA of the CDR3 is TGTGCCAGCACCTCCCCGAGGACGGGGGCGCTCACAGATACGCAGTATTTT.

This clonotype has just a few counts. This chain's CDR3 is CSASRASGKPTDTQYF. The CDR3 nucleotides read TGCAGTGCTAGTAGGGCTAGCGGGAAGCCCACAGATACGCAGTATTTT. The genes are TRBV20-1 and TRBJ2-3; 9 bases agree with TRBD2. The V gene's germline CDR1 is DFQATT and CDR2 SNEGSKA (reference sequence). This CDR3 spans 16 amino acids. The V gene end was trimmed by 3 bases and the J gene end by 2 bases; junction bases not matched to a gene: 9.

V is TRBV5-1 and J is TRBJ1-6; D unclear. CDR1 is SGHRS, CDR2 YFSETQ, per germline. This CDR3 is built from 16 residues. V was cut by 4 bases and J by 9 bases, with 20 bases left in between. The CDR3 sequence: CASSTEPPGEISPLHF. CDR3 DNA sequence: TGCGCCAGCAGCACAGAACCACCGGGAGAGATTTCACCCCTCCACTTT.

This clonotype turned up a few times. The CDR3 coding sequence is TGCGCCAGCAGCTTGGATCCGGGGGATGGGAGTGAAGCTTTCTTT. It codes for CASSLDPGDGSEAFF. The chain has TRBV5-1 and TRBJ1-1; tentatively, D is TRBD1 (5 bases). CDR1 and CDR2 (germline): SGHRS, YFSETQ. The length of the CDR3 is 15 residues. V lost 0 bases, J lost 7 bases, and 16 bases lay in between. The whole variable domain, remainder taken from reference TRBV5-1 and TRBJ1-1, is KAGVTQTPRYLIKTRGQQVTLSCSPISGHRSVSWYQQTPGQGLQFLFEYFSETQRNKGNFPGRFSGRQFSNSRSEMNVSTLELGDSALYLCASSLDPGDGSEAFFGQGTRLTVV.

The chain employs TRBV7-9 and TRBJ2-7, with no clear D. CDR3 length: 12 amino acids. Germline CDR1 and CDR2: SEHNR and FQNEAQ (reference sequence). Trimming shortened V by 0 bases and J by 5 bases, and 5 bases separated the two germline ends. CDR3 residues: CASSLAFNEQYF. CDR3 DNA sequence: TGTGCCAGCAGCTTAGCGTTCAACGAGCAGTACTTC.

The chain has TRBV9 and TRBJ2-7; possibly TRBD2 for D (5 bases). The V gene's germline CDR1 is SGDLS and CDR2 YYNGEE. The CDR3 contains 15 residues. V shed 4 bases and J shed 4 bases, with 18 bases lying between them. The CDR3 coding sequence is TGTGCCAGCAGCCCTCTCTCTGGGGAGTGGTACGAGCAGTACTTC. Translation: CASSPLSGEWYEQYF.

This clonotype was detected a few times. The chain carries TRBV5-1 and TRBJ2-1, with 7 bases lining up with TRBD2. The CDR3 totals 14 residues. The germline V gene has CDR1 SGHRS and CDR2 YFSETQ. CDR3 coding DNA: TGCGCTCGCGCCCTAGCGGTCTCCTACAATGAGCAGTTCTTC. As protein: CARALAVSYNEQFF.

This clonotype has a handful of counts. The chain uses TRBV6-2 or TRBV6-3 and TRBJ2-1; TRBD1 aligns across 9 bases. Germline V gives CDR1 MNHEY, CDR2 SVGEGT. Trimming cost V 6 bases and J 13 bases; bases outside gene matches: 7. The CDR3 is 12 amino acids. The CDR3 DNA reads TGTGCCAGCAGCAGTAGACAGGGGGAACAGTTCTTC. This sequence encodes CASSSRQGEQFF.

In this sample, this clonotype turned up a few times. The rearrangement uses TRBV21-1 and TRBJ2-7; TRBD2 reflects the table's D call only, with no check against the DNA. TRBV21-1 corresponds to a pseudogene. CDR3 length: 15 amino acids. CDR3 bases: TGTGCCAGCAGCAAAGTGGGCCCGAGCACCTACGAGCAGTACTTC. Translated, it gives CASSKVGPSTYEQYF.